A selection of T cell receptor beta chains follows, all from one sample in a study of sequential checkpoint blockade in melanoma. Repertoires were generated with immunoSEQ multiplex PCR, while TCRdb's copy carries only in-frame clones and drops some. Found here are 7,500 to 8,500 clones, just under 65% of them singletons; the top ten hold approximately 50%. The sample in question was CD8+ T cells sorted from blood (inferred from file names), obtained from a patient given nivolumab and ipilimumab in sequence. The receptors originated from a human patient with melanoma. Some clones in this sample may be carry-over from other donors' samples. Each CDR3 is given with its conserved first and last residue. The D gene is left open where the match is weak. Clone sizes are given selectively: once, few, many, or a class where the clone is expanded.

J,size,V,D,DNA,CDR3
TRBJ2-7,-,TRBV7-9,TRBD1,TGTGCCAGCAGGATTGGGACAGGGGGTTCCTACGAGCAGTACTTC,CASRIGTGGSYEQYF
TRBJ1-5,-,TRBV6-8,-,TGTGCCAGCACTCCGTGGGGCCTCGACAATCAGCCCCAGCATTTT,CASTPWGLDNQPQHF
TRBJ1-2,-,TRBV5-1,TRBD1,TGCGCCAGCAGCTTGCCAGGGACAGAGACTAACTATGGCTACACCTTC,CASSLPGTETNYGYTF
TRBJ2-7,once,TRBV28,-,TGTGCCAGCAGTTCACTTGACAGCACCTACGAGCAGTACTTC,CASSSLDSTYEQYF
TRBJ2-7,few,TRBV25-1,TRBD2,TGTGCCAGCAGTGAAACGGGAGGGGGTTGGACCTACGAGCAGTACTTC,CASSETGGGWTYEQYF
TRBJ1-1,-,TRBV28,-,TGTGCCAGCAGCACAAAAACCTACAGGTACCTCTCCTTTGTGTTCTTT,CASSTKTYRYLSFVFF
TRBJ1-2,-,TRBV30,TRBD1,TGTGCCTGGAGTTTCTCAGTCCGGGACAGGGAATTTTGGGGCTACACCTTC,CAWSFSVRDREFWGYTF
TRBJ1-3,-,TRBV4-3,-,TGCGCCAGCAGCCAAGATAGTCGTCGATACTCTGGAAACACCATATATTTT,CASSQDSRRYSGNTIYF
TRBJ2-7,few,TRBV7-3,-,TGTGCCAGCAGCTTTCGGGACTGGGGGGACTACGAGCAGTACTTC,CASSFRDWGDYEQYF
TRBJ2-7,-,TRBV4-3,TRBD1,TGCGCCAGCAGCCTGGGACAGGGGAACTACGAGCAGTACTTC,CASSLGQGNYEQYF
TRBJ1-2,-,TRBV14,-,TGTGCCAGCAGCCAAGCAGGCTTTACTAACTATGGCTACACCTTC,CASSQAGFTNYGYTF
TRBJ2-7,once,TRBV9,-,TGTGCCAGCAGCGTAGTATCTGGCCCCCTCTACGAGCAGTACTTC,CASSVVSGPLYEQYF
TRBJ2-7,many,TRBV2,TRBD1,TGTGCCAGCAGTCGAGGACAGGGTAGTTCCTACGAGCAGTACTTC,CASSRGQGSSYEQYF
TRBJ1-1,few,TRBV4-1,-,TGCGCCAGCAGCCCGTTCCGGAACACTGAAGCTTTCTTT,CASSPFRNTEAFF
TRBJ2-7,-,TRBV9,TRBD1,TGTGCCAGCAGCCCGACAGGGGGTGGGCAGAACGAGCAGTACTTC,CASSPTGGGQNEQYF
TRBJ1-5,-,TRBV27,-,TGTGCCAGCAGGGCAGCGGGGCATCAGCCCCAGCATTTT,CASRAAGHQPQHF
TRBJ2-7,-,TRBV11-2,-,TGTGCCAGCAGCTTTCCGGGCCGCGGGGAGCAGTACTTC,CASSFPGRGEQYF
TRBJ2-1,-,TRBV9,-,TGTGCCAGCAGCCCACAGAACGATGAGCAGTTCTTC,CASSPQNDEQFF
TRBJ1-2,-,TRBV27,-,TGTGCCAGCAGTTTAGTGGCAGATCCAGTCCTGTATGGCTACACCTTC,CASSLVADPVLYGYTF
TRBJ2-7,-,TRBV27,-,TGTGCCAGTGAATGGGGGCGCGAGCAGTACTTC,CASEWGREQYF
TRBJ1-2,-,TRBV9,-,TGTGCCAGCAGCGTAGACTCCAATCCTCCTAACTATGGCTACACCTTC,CASSVDSNPPNYGYTF
TRBJ2-7,-,TRBV6-6,TRBD1,TGTGCCAGCAGTTCGGACAGGGGGTTCCCGAACGAGCAGTACTTC,CASSSDRGFPNEQYF
TRBJ2-5,-,TRBV4-1,TRBD1,TGCGCCAGCAGCCAAGTCGCGACAGGGGGCAAGGAGACCCAGTACTTC,CASSQVATGGKETQYF
TRBJ2-7,few,TRBV10-3,-,TGTGCCATCAGTGGGTCCCCGGCGGGGGCCTCCTACGAGCAGTACTTC,CAISGSPAGASYEQYF
TRBJ1-2,-,TRBV7-9,-,TGTGCCAGCAGCTTAGGCGGCGTAGGTGATGGCTACACCTTC,CASSLGGVGDGYTF
TRBJ2-7,-,TRBV7-8,TRBD1,TGTGCCAGCAGCTTACGACAGGGATCCTACGAGCAGTACTTC,CASSLRQGSYEQYF
TRBJ2-7,-,TRBV5-1,-,TGCGCCAGCAGCTTCGGCCAGGGCACTTTGGCGCAGTACTTC,CASSFGQGTLAQYF
TRBJ2-7,-,TRBV29-1,-,TGCAGCGTTGAAAAGGGGGAAGGCTACGAGCAGTACTTC,CSVEKGEGYEQYF
TRBJ1-3,-,TRBV2,-,TGTGCCAGCAGTGAAAGCGGTCCTGGAAACACCATATATTTT,CASSESGPGNTIYF
TRBJ1-6,-,TRBV7-2,-,TGTGCCAGCAGCTTAGCCAGGACTATGAGCTCCTATAATTCACCCCTCCACTTT,CASSLARTMSSYNSPLHF
TRBJ1-5,-,TRBV5-3,TRBD1,TGTGCCAGAAGCTTGGTAGTCGGACAGGGGGCCGGTCAGCCCCAGCATTTT,CARSLVVGQGAGQPQHF
TRBJ2-7,-,TRBV27,TRBD1,TGTGCCAGCAGTACTCGGACAGGGGTAGGACTCTACGAGCAGTACTTC,CASSTRTGVGLYEQYF
TRBJ2-7,-,TRBV4-1,-,TGCGCCAGCAGCCAAGCCCCCGAAGGGAGCTACGAGCAGTACTTC,CASSQAPEGSYEQYF
TRBJ1-5,-,TRBV15,TRBD1,TGTGCCACCAGCAGCCGGGACAGGGGAAGCAATCAGCCCCAGCATTTT,CATSSRDRGSNQPQHF
TRBJ1-1,-,TRBV6-1,-,TGTGCCAGCAGCGAGGACAGATACACTGAAGCTTTCTTT,CASSEDRYTEAFF
TRBJ2-1,-,TRBV5-8,TRBD2,TGTGCCAGCAGCTTGGATGGGGGGGTCAATGAGCAGTTCTTC,CASSLDGGVNEQFF
TRBJ2-5,-,TRBV23-1,-,TGCGCCAGCAGTCATCCCAGGGGTTGGGAGACCCAGTACTTC,CASSHPRGWETQYF
TRBJ1-1,once,TRBV9,-,TGTGCCAGCACCGATGGGGGGGGCACTGAAGCTTTCTTT,CASTDGGGTEAFF
TRBJ2-7,-,TRBV5-6,TRBD1,TGTGCCAGCAGCTCCGGGACAGGGACCGAGCAGTACTTC,CASSSGTGTEQYF
TRBJ1-2,-,TRBV9,-,TGTGCCAGCAGCGCTGGGACACCATATGGCTACACCTTC,CASSAGTPYGYTF
TRBJ1-5,-,TRBV4-2,-,TGTGCCAGCAGCCCCCCCCGTTCCGGCAATCAGCCCCAGCATTTT,CASSPPRSGNQPQHF
TRBJ2-3,medium-sized,TRBV7-3,-,TGTGCCAGCAGCCTAACAGGGGGGGCGACAGATACGCAGTATTTT,CASSLTGGATDTQYF
TRBJ1-4,-,TRBV7-9,-,TGTGCCAGCAGCCCCCCAGGGTCGGTTGTTGTGGAAAAACTGTTTTTT,CASSPPGSVVVEKLFF
TRBJ2-7,-,TRBV7-7,TRBD2,TGTGCCAGCAGCTTTCGTCCGGGGGGCTCCTACGAGCAGTACTTC,CASSFRPGGSYEQYF
TRBJ1-2,-,TRBV6-5,-,TGTGCCAGCAGTTATTACAGGGATGCAAACTATGGCTACACCTTC,CASSYYRDANYGYTF
TRBJ2-7,-,TRBV7-2,TRBD2,TGTGCCAGCAGCTTATCCAGATCGGGAGGGAACGAGCAGTACTTC,CASSLSRSGGNEQYF
TRBJ2-2,-,TRBV4-2,-,TGTGCCAGCAGCATTTCTCAGGGGCACACCGGGGAGCTGTTTTTT,CASSISQGHTGELFF